This TCR beta chain was obtained from a study of CD8 T cells in ankylosing spondylitis. Trimming shortened V by 4 bases and J by 4 bases, and 14 bases separated the two germline ends. The CDR3 is made up of 16 amino acids. Germline CDR1 reads LGHDT; CDR2 reads YNNKEL (reference sequence). The study's findings and limits: Within ankylosing spondylitis blood, a TCR beta motif made up of eight highly homologous variants appeared to be characteristic. Peripheral blood held disease-linked clones only at relatively low frequency, and these were CD8+. Some of these motif variants have turned up before, in reports on reactive arthritis synovial fluid and blood. It was reported that disease-linked clones were significantly enriched in matched ankylosing spondylitis synovial fluid.

Quantitative 5'-RACE with molecular barcodes produced the TCR beta libraries. TCRdb itself ran the 5' RACE reads through MiXCR, one entry per CDR3 protein. The sample records about 540,000 distinct CDR3 sequences, more than 9.5% being singletons. Concerning this clonotype itself: Its antigen is currently unknown.

The sequence was obtained from a male donor with ankylosing spondylitis. Sequenced material: blood, either unsorted or a sorted T cell fraction (not recorded which). This rearrangement joins TRBV3-1 to TRBJ2-6; D gene ambiguous. The CDR3: CASSPPGFLGANVLTF. CDR3 bases: TGTGCCAGCAGCCCCCCAGGTTTCCTAGGGGCCAACGTCCTGACTTTC.